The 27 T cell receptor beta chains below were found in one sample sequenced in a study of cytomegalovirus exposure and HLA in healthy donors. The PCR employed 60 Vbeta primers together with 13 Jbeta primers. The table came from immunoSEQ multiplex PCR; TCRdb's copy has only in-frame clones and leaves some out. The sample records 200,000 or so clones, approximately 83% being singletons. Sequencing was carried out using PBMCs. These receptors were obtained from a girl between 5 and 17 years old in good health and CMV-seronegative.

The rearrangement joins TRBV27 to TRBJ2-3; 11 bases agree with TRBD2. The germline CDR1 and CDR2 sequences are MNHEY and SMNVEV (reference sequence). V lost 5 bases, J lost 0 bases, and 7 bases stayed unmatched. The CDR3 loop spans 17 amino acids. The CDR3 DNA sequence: TGTGCCAGCAGTACCCCCGGACTAGCGGGTAGCACAGATACGCAGTATTTT. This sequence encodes CASSTPGLAGSTDTQYF.

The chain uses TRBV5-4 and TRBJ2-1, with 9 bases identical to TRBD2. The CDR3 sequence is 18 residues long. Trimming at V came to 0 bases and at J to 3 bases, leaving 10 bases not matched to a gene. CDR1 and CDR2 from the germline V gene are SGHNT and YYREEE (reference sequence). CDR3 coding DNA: TGTGCCAGCAGCTTGGAGGTCCTAGCGGGATCCGACTACAATGAGCAGTTCTTC. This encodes CASSLEVLAGSDYNEQFF.

CDR3 nucleotides: TGTGCCAGCAGAGCCCCGAATGAAAAACTGTTTTTT. Translating gives CASRAPNEKLFF. The rearrangement uses TRBV6-5 and TRBJ1-4; no clear D gene. CDR3 length: 12 residues. Germline-derived CDR1 and CDR2 are MNHEY and SVGAGI. Between the trimmed V and J ends, which lost 6 bases and 5 bases, there was a span of 7 bases.

CDR3 bases: TGTGCCAGCTCCGGACAGGGGGGGAACACTGAAGCTTTCTTT. Its translation is CASSGQGGNTEAFF. The V call is TRBV6-6, the J call TRBJ1-1; 10 positions match TRBD1. Germline CDR1 and CDR2: MNHNY and SVGAGI (reference sequence). The CDR3 consists of 14 residues. Unmatched junction bases numbered 4, after V lost 8 bases and J lost 1 base.

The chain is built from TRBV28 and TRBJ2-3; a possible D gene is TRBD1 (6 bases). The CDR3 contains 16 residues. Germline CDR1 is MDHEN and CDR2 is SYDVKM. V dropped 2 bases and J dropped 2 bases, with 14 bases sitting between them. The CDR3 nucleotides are TGTGCCAGCAGTTTAGCTCAGGGGCTGGACACAGATACGCAGTATTTT. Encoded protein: CASSLAQGLDTDTQYF.

The CDR3 loop is CASSLAGGAGYGYTF. The CDR3 nucleotides read TGTGCCAGCAGCTTAGCCGGGGGGGCTGGCTATGGCTACACCTTC. The chain has TRBV7-8 and TRBJ1-2, with TRBD1 as a possible D gene (6 bases). V lost 0 bases and J lost 4, with 12 bases in between. CDR1 and CDR2 (germline): SGHVS, FQNEAQ. This CDR3 has 15 residues.

The CDR3 DNA is TGTGCCAGCAGCTCTCTAGCGGGGGGGTTCAATGAGCAGTTCTTC. The encoded protein is CASSSLAGGFNEQFF. The rearrangement uses TRBV9 and TRBJ2-1; TRBD2 agrees at 12 bases. The CDR3 is 15 amino acids. The germline gives CDR1 SGDLS, CDR2 YYNGEE. Trimming took 4 bases from V and 6 from J; bases not matched to a gene: 5.

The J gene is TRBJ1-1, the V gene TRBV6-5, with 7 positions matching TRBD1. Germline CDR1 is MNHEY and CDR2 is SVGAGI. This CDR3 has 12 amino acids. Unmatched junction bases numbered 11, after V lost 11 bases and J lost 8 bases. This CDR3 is CASRQGREEAFF. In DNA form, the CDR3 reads TGTGCCTCCCGACAGGGTCGGGAGGAAGCTTTCTTT.

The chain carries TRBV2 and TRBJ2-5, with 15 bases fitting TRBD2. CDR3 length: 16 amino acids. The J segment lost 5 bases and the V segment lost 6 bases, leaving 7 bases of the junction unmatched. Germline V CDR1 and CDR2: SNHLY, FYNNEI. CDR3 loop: CASSRGLAGGLETQYF. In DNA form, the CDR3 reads TGTGCCAGCAGCCGAGGACTAGCGGGGGGGCTGGAGACCCAGTACTTC.

CDR3 DNA sequence: TGTGCCAGCAGTTACTCCTGGGCGACCGGTTGGGGGGAGCTGTTTTTT. Its protein is CASSYSWATGWGELFF. The gene calls are TRBV6-5 and TRBJ2-2; D is unresolved. From germline, CDR1 is MNHEY and CDR2 SVGAGI. Trimming took off 0 bases at V and 8 bases at J, with 16 bases between the two ends. The CDR3 has 16 amino acids.

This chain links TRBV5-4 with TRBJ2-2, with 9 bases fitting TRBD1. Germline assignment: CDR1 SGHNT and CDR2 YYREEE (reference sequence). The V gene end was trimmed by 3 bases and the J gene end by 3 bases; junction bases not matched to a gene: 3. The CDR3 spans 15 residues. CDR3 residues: CASSSRDRDTGELFF. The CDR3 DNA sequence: TGTGCCAGCAGCTCACGGGACAGGGACACCGGGGAGCTGTTTTTT.

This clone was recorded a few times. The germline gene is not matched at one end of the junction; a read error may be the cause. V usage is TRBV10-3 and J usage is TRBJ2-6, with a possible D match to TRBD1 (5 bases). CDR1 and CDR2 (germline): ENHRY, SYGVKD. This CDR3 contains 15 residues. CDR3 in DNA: TGTGCCATCCGTCCAGGGATCTCTAGGGCCAACGTCCTGACTTTC. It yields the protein CAIRPGISRANVLTF.

CDR3 nucleotide sequence: TGTGCCAGCAGTTGGGGGGCCTACAATGAGCAGTTCTTC. It translates to CASSWGAYNEQFF. This chain links TRBV6-5 with TRBJ2-1; weak D call: TRBD2 (6 bases). The V end lost 4 bases, the J end lost 2 bases, and 6 bases lay between the germline ends. The CDR3 is 13 residues long. Germline V gene data show CDR1 as MNHEY and CDR2 as SVGAGI.

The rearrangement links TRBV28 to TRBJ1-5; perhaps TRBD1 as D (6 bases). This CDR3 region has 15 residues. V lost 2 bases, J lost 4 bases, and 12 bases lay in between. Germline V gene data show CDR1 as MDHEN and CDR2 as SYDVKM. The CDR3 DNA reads TGTGCCAGCAGTTTAAGGACAGAACTAAATCAGCCCCAGCATTTT. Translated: CASSLRTELNQPQHF.

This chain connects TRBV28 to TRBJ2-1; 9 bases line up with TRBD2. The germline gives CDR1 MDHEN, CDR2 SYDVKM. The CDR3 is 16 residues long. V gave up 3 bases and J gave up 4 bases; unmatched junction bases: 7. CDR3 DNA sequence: TGTGCCAGCAGTTTTTTACAAGCGGGAGGATACAATGAGCAGTTCTTC. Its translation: CASSFLQAGGYNEQFF.

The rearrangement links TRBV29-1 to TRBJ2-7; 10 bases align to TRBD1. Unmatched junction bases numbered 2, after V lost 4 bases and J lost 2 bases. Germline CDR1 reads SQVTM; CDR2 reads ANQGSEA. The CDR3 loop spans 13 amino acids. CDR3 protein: CSVVGTGAYEQYF. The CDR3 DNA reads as TGCAGCGTTGTGGGGACAGGGGCCTACGAGCAGTACTTC.

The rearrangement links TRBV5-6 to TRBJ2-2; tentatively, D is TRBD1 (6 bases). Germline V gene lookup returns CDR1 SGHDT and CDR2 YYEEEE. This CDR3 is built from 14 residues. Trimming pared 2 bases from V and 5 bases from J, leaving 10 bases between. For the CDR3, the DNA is TGTGCCAGCAGCTTCAGGGGAGATACCGGGGAGCTGTTTTTT. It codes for CASSFRGDTGELFF.

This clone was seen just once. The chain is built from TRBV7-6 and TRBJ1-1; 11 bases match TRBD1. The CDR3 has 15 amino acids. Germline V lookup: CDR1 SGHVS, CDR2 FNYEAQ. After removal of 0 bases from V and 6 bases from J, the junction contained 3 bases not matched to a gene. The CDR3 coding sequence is TGTGCCAGCAGCTTAGCCGGGACAGGGGGGGCTGAAGCTTTCTTT. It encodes CASSLAGTGGAEAFF.

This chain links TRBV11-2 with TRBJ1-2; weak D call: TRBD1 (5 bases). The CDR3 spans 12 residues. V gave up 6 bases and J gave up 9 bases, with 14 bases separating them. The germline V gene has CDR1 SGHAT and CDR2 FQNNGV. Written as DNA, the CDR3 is TGTGCCAGCAGTTCGTCAGGGATTAGCTACACCTTC. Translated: CASSSSGISYTF.

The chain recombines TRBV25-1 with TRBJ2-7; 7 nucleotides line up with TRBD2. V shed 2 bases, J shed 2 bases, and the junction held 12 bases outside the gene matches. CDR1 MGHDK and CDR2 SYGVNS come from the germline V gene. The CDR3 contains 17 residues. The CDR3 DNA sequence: TGTGCCAGCAGTGAAGGGGGGGAAAGGGGTGCGCCCTACGAGCAGTACTTC. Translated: CASSEGGERGAPYEQYF.

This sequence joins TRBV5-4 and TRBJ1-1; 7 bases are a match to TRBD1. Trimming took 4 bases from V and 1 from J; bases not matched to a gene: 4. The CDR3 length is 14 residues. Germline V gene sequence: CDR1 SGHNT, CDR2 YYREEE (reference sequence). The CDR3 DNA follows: TGTGCCAGCAGCCTACAGGGGACGAACACTGAAGCTTTCTTT. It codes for CASSLQGTNTEAFF.

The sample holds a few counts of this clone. This CDR3 is CASSAQGNTIYF. The CDR3 coding sequence is TGTGCCAGCAGTGCACAGGGAAACACCATATATTTT. The chain joins TRBV6-5 to TRBJ1-3; D unresolved. The V end lost 5 bases, the J end lost 4 bases, and 6 bases lay between the germline ends. The CDR3 is 12 residues long. Per the germline V gene, CDR1 is MNHEY and CDR2 is SVGAGI.

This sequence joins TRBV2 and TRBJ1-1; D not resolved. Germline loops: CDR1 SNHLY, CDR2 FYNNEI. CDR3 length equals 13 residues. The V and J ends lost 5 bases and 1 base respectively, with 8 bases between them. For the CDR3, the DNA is TGTGCCAGCAGTTCACAGCAGAACACTGAAGCTTTCTTT. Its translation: CASSSQQNTEAFF. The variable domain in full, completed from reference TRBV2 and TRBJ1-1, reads EPEVTQTPSHQVTQMGQEVILRCVPISNHLYFYWYRQILGQKVEFLVSFYNNEISEKSEIFDDQFSVERPDGSNFTLKIRSTKLEDSAMYFCASSSQQNTEAFFGQGTRLTVV.

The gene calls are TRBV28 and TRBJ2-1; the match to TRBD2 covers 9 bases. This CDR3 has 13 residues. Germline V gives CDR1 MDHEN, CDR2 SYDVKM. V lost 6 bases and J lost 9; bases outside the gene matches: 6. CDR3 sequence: CASSEREVGEQFF. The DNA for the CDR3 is TGTGCCAGCAGCGAGCGGGAGGTTGGTGAGCAGTTCTTC.

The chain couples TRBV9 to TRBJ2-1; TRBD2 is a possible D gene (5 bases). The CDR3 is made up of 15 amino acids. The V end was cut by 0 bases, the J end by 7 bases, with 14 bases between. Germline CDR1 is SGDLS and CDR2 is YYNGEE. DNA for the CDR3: TGTGCCAGCAGCGTAGGAGGCGGGCCGGGAAATGAGCAGTTCTTC. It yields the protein CASSVGGGPGNEQFF.

The CDR3 nucleotides read TGTGCCACCAGCAGAGCAATGGACAGCCTCCAGCCCCAGCATTTT. Amino acids: CATSRAMDSLQPQHF. J is TRBJ1-5 and V is TRBV15, with a weak D call TRBD1 (6 bases). V dropped 1 base and J dropped 7 bases, with 14 bases sitting between them. CDR1 and CDR2 (germline): LNHNV, YYDKDF (reference sequence). This CDR3 has 15 amino acids.

DNA for the CDR3: TGTGCCAGCAGCGTAGGGGGACAGGGTGGAAACACCATATATTTT. Translation gives CASSVGGQGGNTIYF. The gene calls are TRBV9 and TRBJ1-3; 9 bases agree with TRBD1. Germline V CDR1 and CDR2: SGDLS, YYNGEE. Losses at the gene ends were 0 bases for V and 3 bases for J; bases not matched to a gene: 1. There are 15 residues in the CDR3.